Many counts were recorded for the clone carrying this T cell receptor beta chain. Its antigen is currently unknown. This entry belongs to a study of regulatory T cells in long-lasting Graves disease. V was trimmed by 0 bases and J by 2 bases, leaving 17 bases between them. CDR3 size: 18 residues. Germline CDR1 SGHRS, CDR2 YFSETQ. Findings and limits, study-wide: Repertoires from persistent disease leaned toward TRBV28, TRBJ1-2 and TRBJ2-5. Whereas new patients shared 900 to 1,000 public clonotypes, persistent patients shared more, at 2,500 to 3,500.

Time point defined: newly diagnosed GD, antithyroid drugs for less than 3 months. PBMCs provided the RNA from which the TCR library was made. iRepertoire HTBI primers and Arm-PCR of CDR3 regions built TCR beta libraries. TCRdb recomputed calls from the multiplex PCR reads with MiXCR, one row per CDR3 protein. The sample records approximately 350,000 distinct CDR3 sequences, 15% to 20% being singletons. These same records also appear under a second study, on T cells in Graves' hyperthyroidism and ophthalmopathy. This second report adds: First-round RT-PCR targeting the TCR CDR3 was performed with the HTBI primer set. Median prediction lead before ophthalmopathy onset was 6.5 months with the model.

The material was peripheral blood mononuclear cells (PBMCs), obtained at new diagnosis, from a patient treated with antithyroid drugs. The rearrangement joins TRBV5-1 to TRBJ2-2, with D uncertain. This TCR was sampled from a young woman with Graves disease. The CDR3 reads CASSLEGLRRSNTGELFF. The CDR3 coding sequence is TGCGCCAGCAGCTTGGAGGGCCTGCGGCGTTCCAACACCGGGGAGCTGTTTTTT.